The rows below give T cell receptor beta chains drawn from one sample of a study of cytomegalovirus exposure and HLA in healthy donors. The protocol was immunoSEQ multiplex PCR, while the TCRdb copy is restricted to in-frame clones and leaves out a portion. The sample includes 120,000 to 150,000 clones, under 90% seen only once; the top ten take 2% to 2.5%. The sample comprised PBMCs. The receptors derive from a boy aged 2 to 9 in good health and CMV-seronegative. Both conserved end residues are trimmed from each CDR3. The order of the fields is CDR3 protein, V gene, D gene. The D gene is left open where the match is weak.

cdr3_aa: SVGGGSNQPQH
v_call: TRBV29-1
d_call: NA

cdr3_aa: ASSFYGGEQY
v_call: TRBV27
d_call: NA

cdr3_aa: ASSFRPDRARTGELF
v_call: TRBV28
d_call: TRBD1

cdr3_aa: ASSLGQINSPLH
v_call: TRBV11-2
d_call: NA

cdr3_aa: ASSYGQGKGYGYT
v_call: TRBV6-5
d_call: NA

cdr3_aa: ASSPWDREVGYT
v_call: TRBV7-9
d_call: TRBD1

cdr3_aa: AISDREANTEAF
v_call: TRBV10-3
d_call: NA

cdr3_aa: ASSVPGTGDYNEQF
v_call: TRBV7-9
d_call: TRBD1

cdr3_aa: AWSQLLSEGQPQH
v_call: TRBV30
d_call: NA

cdr3_aa: ASSYGTSGGVLSYNEQF
v_call: TRBV28
d_call: TRBD2

cdr3_aa: ASSLDRDSPLH
v_call: TRBV5-4
d_call: NA

cdr3_aa: ASSINAGPNTEAF
v_call: TRBV19
d_call: NA

cdr3_aa: ASSWTVTGELF
v_call: TRBV5-1
d_call: NA

cdr3_aa: ASSPKEGTGWTEAF
v_call: TRBV18
d_call: NA

cdr3_aa: ASSPYGTQGYT
v_call: TRBV11-2
d_call: NA

cdr3_aa: ASSKEGISEQF
v_call: TRBV2
d_call: NA

cdr3_aa: ASSVRLKGETQY
v_call: TRBV5-1
d_call: NA

cdr3_aa: ASSPSGLAVTGELF
v_call: TRBV9
d_call: TRBD2

cdr3_aa: ASSPDRGGKYEQY
v_call: TRBV5-6
d_call: TRBD1

cdr3_aa: ASSQTRDRAGNTIY
v_call: TRBV4-1
d_call: TRBD1

cdr3_aa: ASSQSIGDQPQH
v_call: TRBV23-1
d_call: NA

cdr3_aa: ASRKAQAGAKNIQY
v_call: TRBV28
d_call: NA